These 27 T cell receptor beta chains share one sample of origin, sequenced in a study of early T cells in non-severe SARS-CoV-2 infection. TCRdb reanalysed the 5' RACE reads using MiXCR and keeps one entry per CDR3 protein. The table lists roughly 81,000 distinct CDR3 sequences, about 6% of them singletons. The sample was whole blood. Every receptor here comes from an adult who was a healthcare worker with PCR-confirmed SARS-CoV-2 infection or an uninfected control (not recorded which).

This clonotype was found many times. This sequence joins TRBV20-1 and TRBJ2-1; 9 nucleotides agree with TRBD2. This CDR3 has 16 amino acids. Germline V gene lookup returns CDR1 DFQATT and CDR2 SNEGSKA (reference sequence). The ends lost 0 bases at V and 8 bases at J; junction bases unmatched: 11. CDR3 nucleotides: TGCAGTGCTAGAGAGCTCCTAGCGGGGCGAACCGATGAGCAGTTCTTC. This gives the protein CSARELLAGRTDEQFF.

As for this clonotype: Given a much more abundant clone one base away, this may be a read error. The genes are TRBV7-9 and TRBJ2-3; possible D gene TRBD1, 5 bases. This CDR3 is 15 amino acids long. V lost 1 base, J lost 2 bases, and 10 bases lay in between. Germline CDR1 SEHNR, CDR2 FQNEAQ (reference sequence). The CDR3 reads CASSLGGRDTDTQYF. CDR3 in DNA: TGTGCCAGCAGCTTAGGGGGCAGGGACACAGATACGCAGTATTTT.

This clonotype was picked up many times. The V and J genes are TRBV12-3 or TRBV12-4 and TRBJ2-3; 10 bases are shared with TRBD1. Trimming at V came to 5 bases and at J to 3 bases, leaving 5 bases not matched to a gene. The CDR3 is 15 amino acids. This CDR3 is CASSADRGRTDTQYF. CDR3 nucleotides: TGTGCCAGCAGTGCGGACAGGGGGAGGACAGATACGCAGTATTTT.

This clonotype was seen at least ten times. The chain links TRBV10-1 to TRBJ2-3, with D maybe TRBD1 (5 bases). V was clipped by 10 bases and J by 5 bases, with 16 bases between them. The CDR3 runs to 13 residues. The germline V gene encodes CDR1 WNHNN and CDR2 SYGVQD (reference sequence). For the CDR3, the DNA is TGCGCCACCCAGGTCCAGGGCAGAGATACGCAGTATTTT. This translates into CATQVQGRDTQYF.

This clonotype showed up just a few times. The CDR3 region is CASSFSLTYNEQFF. DNA for the CDR3: TGTGCCAGCAGCTTTAGTCTAACCTACAATGAGCAGTTCTTC. The J gene is TRBJ2-1, the V gene TRBV7-2; the D is unclear. V dropped 3 bases and J dropped 2 bases, with 8 bases sitting between them. The CDR3 covers 14 residues. CDR1 SGHTA and CDR2 FQGNSA come from the germline V gene.

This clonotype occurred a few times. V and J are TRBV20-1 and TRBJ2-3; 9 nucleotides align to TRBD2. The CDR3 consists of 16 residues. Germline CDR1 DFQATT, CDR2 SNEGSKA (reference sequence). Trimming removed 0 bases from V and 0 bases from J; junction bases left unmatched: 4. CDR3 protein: CSARDLLAGSTDTQYF. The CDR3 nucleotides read TGCAGTGCTAGAGATCTCCTAGCGGGAAGCACAGATACGCAGTATTTT.

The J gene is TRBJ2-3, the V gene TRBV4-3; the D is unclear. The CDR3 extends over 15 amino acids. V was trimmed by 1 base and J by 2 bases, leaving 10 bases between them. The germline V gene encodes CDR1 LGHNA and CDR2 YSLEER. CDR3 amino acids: CASSQGSVSTDTQYF. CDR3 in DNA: TGCGCCAGCAGCCAAGGGAGCGTGTCCACAGATACGCAGTATTTT.

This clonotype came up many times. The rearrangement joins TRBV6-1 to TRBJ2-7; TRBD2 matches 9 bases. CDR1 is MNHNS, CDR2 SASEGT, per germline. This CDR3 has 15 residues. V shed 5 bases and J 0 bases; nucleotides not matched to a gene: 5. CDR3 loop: CASSKFSGSSYEQYF. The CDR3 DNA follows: TGTGCCAGCAGTAAATTTAGCGGGAGCTCCTACGAGCAGTACTTC.

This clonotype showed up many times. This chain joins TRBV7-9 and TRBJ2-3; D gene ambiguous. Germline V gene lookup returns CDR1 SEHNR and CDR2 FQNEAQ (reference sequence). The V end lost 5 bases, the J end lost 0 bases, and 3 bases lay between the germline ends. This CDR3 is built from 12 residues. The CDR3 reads CASSTSTDTQYF. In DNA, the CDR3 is TGTGCCAGCAGCACTAGCACAGATACGCAGTATTTT. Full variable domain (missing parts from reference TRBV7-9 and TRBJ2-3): DTGVSQNPRHKITKRGQNVTFRCDPISEHNRLYWYRQTLGQGPEFLTYFQNEAQLEKSRLLSDRFSAERPKGSFSTLEIQRTEQGDSAMYLCASSTSTDTQYFGPGTRLTVL.

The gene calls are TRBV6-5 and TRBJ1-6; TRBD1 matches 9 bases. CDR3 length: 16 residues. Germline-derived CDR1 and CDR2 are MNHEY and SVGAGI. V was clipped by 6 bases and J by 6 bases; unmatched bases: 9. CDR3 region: CASRNPGQGPNSPLHF. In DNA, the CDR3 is TGTGCCAGCAGAAATCCGGGACAGGGACCTAATTCACCCCTCCACTTT.

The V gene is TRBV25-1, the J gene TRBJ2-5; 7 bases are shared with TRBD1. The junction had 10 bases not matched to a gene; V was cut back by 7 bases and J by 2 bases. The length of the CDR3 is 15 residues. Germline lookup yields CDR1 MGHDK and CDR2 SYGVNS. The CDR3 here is CASKQLGQLQETQYF. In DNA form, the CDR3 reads TGTGCCAGCAAACAGTTGGGACAGCTACAAGAGACCCAGTACTTC.

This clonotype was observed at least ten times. The DNA for the CDR3 is TGTGCCAGGAATGACAGGAGGAACACCGGGGAGCTGTTTTTT. The encoded protein is CARNDRRNTGELFF. This rearrangement joins TRBV30 to TRBJ2-2, with a possible D match to TRBD1 (6 bases). The V and J ends lost 8 bases and 1 base respectively, with 14 bases between them. The CDR3 is 14 amino acids. Germline-derived CDR1 and CDR2 are GTSNPN and SVGIG (reference sequence).

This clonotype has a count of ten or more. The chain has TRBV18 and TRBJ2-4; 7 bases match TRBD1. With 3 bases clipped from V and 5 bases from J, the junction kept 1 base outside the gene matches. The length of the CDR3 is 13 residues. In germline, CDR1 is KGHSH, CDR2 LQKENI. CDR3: CASSPQGENIQYF. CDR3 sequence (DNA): TGTGCCAGCTCACCGCAGGGGGAAAACATTCAGTACTTC.

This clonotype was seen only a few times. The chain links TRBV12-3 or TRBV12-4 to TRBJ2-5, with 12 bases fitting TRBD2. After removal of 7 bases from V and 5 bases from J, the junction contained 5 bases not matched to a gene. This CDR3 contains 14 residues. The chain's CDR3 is CASTSSGGAETQYF. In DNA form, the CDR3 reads TGTGCCAGCACCTCTAGCGGGGGGGCCGAGACCCAGTACTTC.

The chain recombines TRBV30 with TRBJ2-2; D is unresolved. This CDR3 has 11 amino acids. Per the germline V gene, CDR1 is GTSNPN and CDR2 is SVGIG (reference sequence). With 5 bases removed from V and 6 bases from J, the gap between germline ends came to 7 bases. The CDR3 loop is CAWGQPGELFF. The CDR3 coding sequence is TGTGCCTGGGGTCAACCCGGGGAGCTGTTTTTT.

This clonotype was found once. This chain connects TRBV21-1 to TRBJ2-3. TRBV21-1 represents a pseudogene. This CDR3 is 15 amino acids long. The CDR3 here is CASSKSCGSSDTQYF. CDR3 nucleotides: TGTGCCAGCAGCAAATCTTGCGGTTCGTCAGATACGCAGTATTTT.

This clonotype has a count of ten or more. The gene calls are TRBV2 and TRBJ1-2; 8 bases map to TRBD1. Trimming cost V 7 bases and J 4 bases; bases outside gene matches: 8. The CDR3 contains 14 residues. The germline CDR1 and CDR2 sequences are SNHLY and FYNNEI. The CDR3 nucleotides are TGTGCCAGCAATGGACAGGGAGGACTCTATGGCTACACCTTC. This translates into CASNGQGGLYGYTF.

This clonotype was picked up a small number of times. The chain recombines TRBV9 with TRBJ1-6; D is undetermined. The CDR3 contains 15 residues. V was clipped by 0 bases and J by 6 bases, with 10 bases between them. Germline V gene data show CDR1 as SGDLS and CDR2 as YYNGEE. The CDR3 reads CASSVDGRVNSPLHF. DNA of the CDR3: TGTGCCAGCAGCGTAGATGGGCGGGTTAATTCACCCCTCCACTTT.

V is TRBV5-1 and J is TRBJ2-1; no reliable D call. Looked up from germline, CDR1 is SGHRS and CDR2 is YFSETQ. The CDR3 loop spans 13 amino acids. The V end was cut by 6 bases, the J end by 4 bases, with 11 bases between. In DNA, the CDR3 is TGCGCCAGCACCACGACAAATTACAATGAGCAGTTCTTC. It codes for CASTTTNYNEQFF.

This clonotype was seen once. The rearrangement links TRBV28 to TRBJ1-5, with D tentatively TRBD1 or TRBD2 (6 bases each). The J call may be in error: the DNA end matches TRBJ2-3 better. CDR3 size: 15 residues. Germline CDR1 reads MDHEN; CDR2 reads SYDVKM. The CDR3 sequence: CASRPADRTNQPQYF. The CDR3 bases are TGTGCCAGCAGGCCAGCTGACAGGACTAATCAGCCCCAGTATTTT.

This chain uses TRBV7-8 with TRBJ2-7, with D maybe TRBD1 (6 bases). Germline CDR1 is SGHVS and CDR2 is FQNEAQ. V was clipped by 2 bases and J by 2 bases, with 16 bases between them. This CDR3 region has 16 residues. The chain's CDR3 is CASSLRGTDSTYEQYF. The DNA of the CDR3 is TGTGCCAGCAGCTTAAGGGGTACGGACAGCACCTACGAGCAGTACTTC.

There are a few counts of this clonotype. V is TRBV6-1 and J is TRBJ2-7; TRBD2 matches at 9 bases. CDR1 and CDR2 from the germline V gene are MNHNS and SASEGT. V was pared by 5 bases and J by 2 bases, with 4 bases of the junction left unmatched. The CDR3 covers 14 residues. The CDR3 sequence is CASSLAGPTYEQYF. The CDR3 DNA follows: TGTGCCAGCAGTCTAGCGGGGCCGACCTACGAGCAGTACTTC.

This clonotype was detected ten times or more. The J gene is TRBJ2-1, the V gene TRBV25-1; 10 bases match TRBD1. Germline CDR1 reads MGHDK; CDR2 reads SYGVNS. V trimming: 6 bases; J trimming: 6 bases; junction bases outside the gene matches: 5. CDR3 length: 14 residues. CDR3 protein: CASSPGTGANEQFF. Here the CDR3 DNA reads TGTGCCAGCAGCCCCGGGACAGGGGCCAATGAGCAGTTCTTC.

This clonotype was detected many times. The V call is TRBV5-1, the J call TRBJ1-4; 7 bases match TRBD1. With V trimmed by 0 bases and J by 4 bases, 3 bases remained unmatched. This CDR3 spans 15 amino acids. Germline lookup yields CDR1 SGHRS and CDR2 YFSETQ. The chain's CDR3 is CASSLEGQYNEKLFF. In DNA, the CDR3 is TGCGCCAGCAGCTTGGAGGGACAGTATAATGAAAAACTGTTTTTT.

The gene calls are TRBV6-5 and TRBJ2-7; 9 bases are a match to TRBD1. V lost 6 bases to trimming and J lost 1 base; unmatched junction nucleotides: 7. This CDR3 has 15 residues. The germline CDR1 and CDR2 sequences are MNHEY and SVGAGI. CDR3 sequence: CASRTQGARSYEQYF. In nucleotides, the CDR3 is TGTGCCAGCAGAACACAGGGGGCCAGGTCCTACGAGCAGTACTTC.

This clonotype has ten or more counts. The CDR3 nucleotides are TGTGCCAGCAGCCCCCTCCTCCGTAGGACTGAAGCTTTCTTT. This encodes CASSPLLRRTEAFF. The J gene is TRBJ1-1, the V gene TRBV28; D gene unclear. Germline V gives CDR1 MDHEN, CDR2 SYDVKM. The CDR3 contains 14 residues. Trimming removed 6 bases from V and 5 bases from J, with 16 bases in between.

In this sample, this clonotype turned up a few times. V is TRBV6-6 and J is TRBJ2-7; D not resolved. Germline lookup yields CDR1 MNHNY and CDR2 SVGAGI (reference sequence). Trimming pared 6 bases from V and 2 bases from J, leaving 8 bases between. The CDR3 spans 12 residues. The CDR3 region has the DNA TGTGCCAGCAGACCTACTACCTACGAGCAGTACTTC. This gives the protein CASRPTTYEQYF.